These 14 T cell receptor beta chains came from one sample sequenced in a study of shared clonotypes between healthy human individuals. Only CD45RO-negative cells positively selected for CCR7 counted as naive CD8 cells, so terminally differentiated effector memory CD45RA+ cells were excluded. Data came from immunoSEQ multiplex PCR; TCRdb stores just in-frame clones and leaves some out. The sample shows approximately 2,000,000 clones, around 93% of them seen only once. Sequenced: naive CD8+ T cells from PBMCs. These TCRs come from a man aged 18-30 years in good health. Some clones in this sample may be carry-over from other donors' samples.

This chain links TRBV27 with TRBJ2-7, with D unclear. Trimming cost V 4 bases and J 0 bases, with 10 bases left between them. This CDR3 contains 14 residues. Germline CDR1 reads MNHEY; CDR2 reads SMNVEV (reference sequence). This chain's CDR3 is CASSSLGHSYEQYF. Written as DNA, the CDR3 is TGTGCCAGCAGTTCGCTAGGGCACTCCTACGAGCAGTACTTC.

The rearrangement uses TRBV27 and TRBJ2-7, with D hard to call. V lost 0 bases to trimming and J lost 2 bases, with 8 bases between them. CDR1 is MNHEY, CDR2 SMNVEV, per germline (reference sequence). The CDR3 has 14 amino acids. CDR3 nucleotides: TGTGCCAGCAGTTTATCGGCAGATACCTACGAGCAGTACTTC. Protein sequence: CASSLSADTYEQYF.

This chain uses TRBV19 with TRBJ2-2; 9 bases are shared with TRBD2. CDR1 is LNHDA, CDR2 SQIVND, per germline (reference sequence). This CDR3 region has 15 residues. The junction had 4 bases not matched to a gene; V was cut back by 2 bases and J by 6 bases. The CDR3 loop reads CASSISASGAGELFF. CDR3 sequence (DNA): TGTGCCAGTAGTATATCAGCTAGCGGGGCCGGGGAGCTGTTTTTT.

The J gene is TRBJ2-3, the V gene TRBV9; 10 nucleotides align to TRBD2. The CDR3 is 20 amino acids. The V gene's germline CDR1 is SGDLS and CDR2 YYNGEE. Trimming took 0 bases from V and 2 from J; bases not matched to a gene: 15. CDR3 bases: TGTGCCAGCAGCGTAGGTCGCCTAGCGGGAGCTTTGTCTTCCACAGATACGCAGTATTTT. Protein sequence: CASSVGRLAGALSSTDTQYF.

This rearrangement joins TRBV27 to TRBJ1-5; D not certain. The CDR3 consists of 15 residues. The germline V gene has CDR1 MNHEY and CDR2 SMNVEV (reference sequence). V was shortened by 6 bases and J by 2 bases, with 14 bases between the two germline ends. The DNA for the CDR3 is TGTGCCAGCAGACCTGGCGTTTTTGGCAATCAGCCCCAGCATTTT. Its protein product is CASRPGVFGNQPQHF.

V gene TRBV4-2 combines with J gene TRBJ1-2, with 7 bases fitting TRBD1. This CDR3 is built from 17 residues. Germline CDR1 reads LGHNA; CDR2 reads YNFKEQ. V shed 0 bases and J 5 bases; nucleotides not matched to a gene: 12. In DNA form, the CDR3 reads TGTGCCAGCAGCCAAGAAGGAAGGGGACAGATTATTTATGGCTACACCTTC. Residues: CASSQEGRGQIIYGYTF.

The genes are TRBV27 and TRBJ1-4; D is possibly TRBD1 (6 bases). This CDR3 is 15 amino acids long. Germline lookup yields CDR1 MNHEY and CDR2 SMNVEV (reference sequence). V was shortened by 6 bases and J by 7 bases, with 18 bases between the two germline ends. The CDR3 DNA follows: TGTGCCAGCAGCCTAAGAGCAGGGGTTGGTGAAAAACTGTTTTTT. It specifies CASSLRAGVGEKLFF.

The chain combines TRBV29-1 with TRBJ2-1, with unresolved D. With 7 bases removed from V and 4 bases from J, the gap between germline ends came to 5 bases. There are 10 residues in the CDR3. CDR1 and CDR2 (germline): SQVTM, ANQGSEA. This chain's CDR3 is CSAKYNEQFF. CDR3 DNA: TGCAGCGCGAAGTACAATGAGCAGTTCTTC.

This clone was seen a single time. The V call is TRBV4-3, the J call TRBJ2-5, with 9 bases matching TRBD1. The CDR3 sequence is 16 residues long. J lost 2 bases, V lost 3 bases, and 7 bases had no gene match. Germline V gene sequence: CDR1 LGHNA, CDR2 YSLEER. The CDR3: CASSQGNRGLQETQYF. DNA for the CDR3: TGCGCCAGCAGCCAGGGAAACAGGGGGCTACAAGAGACCCAGTACTTC.

The rearrangement links TRBV11-2 to TRBJ2-1, with 12 positions matching TRBD2. Germline-derived CDR1 and CDR2 are SGHAT and FQNNGV. V shed 5 bases, J shed 0 bases, and the junction held 8 bases outside the gene matches. The CDR3 runs 18 residues. The CDR3 bases are TGTGCCAGCAGCCCCGGACTAGCGGGACCGAGCTCCTACAATGAGCAGTTCTTC. It is translated as CASSPGLAGPSSYNEQFF.

The rearrangement joins TRBV27 to TRBJ2-5; 7 nucleotides align to TRBD1. CDR3 length equals 15 residues. Germline V gives CDR1 MNHEY, CDR2 SMNVEV (reference sequence). Unmatched junction bases numbered 7, after V lost 5 bases and J lost 1 base. The chain's CDR3 is CASSTRQGGQETQYF. CDR3 in DNA: TGTGCCAGCAGTACAAGACAGGGTGGCCAAGAGACCCAGTACTTC.

The rearrangement joins TRBV4-2 to TRBJ2-2, with TRBD2 matching over 11 bases. The germline V gene has CDR1 LGHNA and CDR2 YNFKEQ. The CDR3 is 18 amino acids. With V trimmed by 0 bases and J by 5 bases, 8 bases remained unmatched. The CDR3 DNA is TGTGCCAGCAGCCAAGAGGCACTAGCGGGAGAGGGGACCGGGGAGCTGTTTTTT. It encodes CASSQEALAGEGTGELFF.

This chain connects TRBV19 to TRBJ2-1, with D maybe TRBD1 (6 bases). The length of the CDR3 is 12 residues. CDR1 is LNHDA, CDR2 SQIVND, per germline (reference sequence). Between the trimmed V and J ends, which lost 5 bases and 11 bases, there was a span of 13 bases. The CDR3 reads CASSPNRVKQFF. CDR3 bases: TGTGCCAGTAGTCCAAACAGGGTAAAGCAGTTCTTC.

This chain uses TRBV14 with TRBJ1-2; D is unresolved. The germline V gene has CDR1 SGHDN and CDR2 FVKESK. Trimming removed 1 base at V and 8 bases at J, with 11 bases between. CDR3 length equals 13 residues. The CDR3 DNA follows: TGTGCCAGCAGCCAAGGTTTACCGTGGGGCTACACCTTC. It encodes CASSQGLPWGYTF.